This T cell receptor (beta chain) was observed in a study of T cell repertoires in cytomegalovirus infection (dated by TCRdb to the late 2010s). As for the study more broadly: Donor HLA type was relevant to the analysis, because carriage of CMV infection together with the matching HLA type was indicated by public TCR beta signatures. On the study overall, not on this receptor specifically: In both this cohort and an independent cohort of 350 to 400 donors, the cumulative frequency of public TCR beta family members distinguished carriers of CMV infection plus the relevant HLA type. The ex vivo response was dominated by HLA-C-restricted CMV-specific TCR beta clonotypes, and the single most frequent clonotype in two of eight donors was supplied by these HLA-C-restricted clonotypes.

CDR1 and CDR2 were assigned from the germline V gene as SGHVS and FNYEAQ. Reading from cysteine to phenylalanine, the CDR3 counts 16 amino acids. The sequence is cut down to CDR3 DNA, 48 bases in frame from base 1. V is reduced by 1 base and J by 0 bases, leaving a spacing of 11 bases between them. This clonotype has a handful of counts. What this receptor recognizes is not known. Base qualities are not at hand, and no much larger clone is one base apart. Sequencing instrument: Illumina HiSeq 1500. TCRdb handled the public reads itself, with Q25 trimming in fastp and clone calling in MiXCR, and kept productive beta chains. Here each entry gathers all rows of one CDR3 protein and keeps the most common genes and DNA. The sample yields some 68,000 distinct CDR3 sequences; 20% to 25% were counted once. In total, the top ten clones hold 60% to 85% of the sample.

The clonotype comes from a human donor in good health (CMV status not recorded). Some clones in this sample may be carry-over from other donors' samples. The sequenced material came from PBMCs, sequenced either directly or after in vitro stimulation (not recorded which). The rearranged chain carries TRBV7-6 and TRBJ2-3, with no confidently assigned D gene. CDR3 region: CASSLGTRLSTDTQYF. The sequenced DNA is TGTGCCAGCAGCTTAGGCACCCGGCTTAGCACAGATACGCAGTATTTT.